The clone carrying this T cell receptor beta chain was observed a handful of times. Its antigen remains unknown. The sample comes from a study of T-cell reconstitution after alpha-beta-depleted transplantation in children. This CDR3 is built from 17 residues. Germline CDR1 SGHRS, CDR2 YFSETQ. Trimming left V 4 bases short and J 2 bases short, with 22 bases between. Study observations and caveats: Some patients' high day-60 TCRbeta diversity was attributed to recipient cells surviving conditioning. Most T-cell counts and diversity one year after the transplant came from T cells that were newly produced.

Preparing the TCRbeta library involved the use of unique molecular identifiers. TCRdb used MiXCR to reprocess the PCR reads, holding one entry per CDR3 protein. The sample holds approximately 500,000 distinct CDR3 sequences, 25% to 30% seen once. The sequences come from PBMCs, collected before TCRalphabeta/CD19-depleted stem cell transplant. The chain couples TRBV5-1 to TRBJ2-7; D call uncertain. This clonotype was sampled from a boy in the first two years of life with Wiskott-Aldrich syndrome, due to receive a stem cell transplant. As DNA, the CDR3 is TGCGCCAGCAGCGCAGCCCCCTCGGCTAGTGGAGCCTACGAGCAGTACTTC. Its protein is CASSAAPSASGAYEQYF.